This T cell receptor (beta chain) was retrieved from a study of blood T cell repertoires in COVID-19. About the study: From T cells, B-cell-depleted T cells, or PBMCs came the material, which was cDNA or gDNA.

In the original workflow: How many nucleated cells were present was estimated from reference gene primer amplification. The repertoire was sequenced with immunoSEQ multiplex PCR; TCRdb's copy has only in-frame clones and lacks some. Clone size and the V and J calls come from that table; the DNA yielded D and trimming. The data show 300,000 to 450,000 clones, with about 85% seen just once and approximately 3.6% held by the top ten. V was cut by 2 bases and J by 0 bases, with 5 bases left in between. Germline CDR1 GTSNPN, CDR2 SVGIG (reference sequence). This CDR3 is built from 13 residues. This clone was counted only a few times.

The sequencing sample was made of peripheral blood. This TCR came from a woman between 18 and 29 years old with acute or convalescent COVID-19. J is TRBJ1-3 and V is TRBV30; D not resolved. CDR3 DNA: TGTGCCTGGAGTATCAACTCTGGAAACACCATATATTTT. It encodes CAWSINSGNTIYF.